The subject of this entry is one T cell receptor (beta chain). What it recognizes is unknown. This sample is drawn from a study of T cells in Graves' hyperthyroidism and ophthalmopathy. Study results and limitations: Among clonotypes expanded in thyroid above 0.001, most were also found in blood.

Authors of the study amplified TCR beta CDR3 regions from RNA transcripts. HTBI primers were employed in a first-round RT-PCR of the TCR CDR3. TCRdb reprocessed the multiplex PCR reads with MiXCR, giving one entry per CDR3 protein. The data contain 400,000 to 500,000 distinct CDR3 sequences, about 14% of them singletons. Sequencing was performed on blood. The TCR was taken from a man aged 18 to 30 with Graves' ophthalmopathy.

CDR3 sequence (DNA): TGTGCCAGCAGCTCTCCTCTAGCGGGGGGGGGGGAGACCCAGTACTTC. It is translated as CASSSPLAGGGETQYF. This chain links TRBV7-2 with TRBJ2-5; TRBD2 agrees at 12 bases. The CDR3 length is 16 residues. The germline V gene encodes CDR1 SGHTA and CDR2 FQGNSA. Unmatched junction bases numbered 8, after V lost 4 bases and J lost 5 bases.